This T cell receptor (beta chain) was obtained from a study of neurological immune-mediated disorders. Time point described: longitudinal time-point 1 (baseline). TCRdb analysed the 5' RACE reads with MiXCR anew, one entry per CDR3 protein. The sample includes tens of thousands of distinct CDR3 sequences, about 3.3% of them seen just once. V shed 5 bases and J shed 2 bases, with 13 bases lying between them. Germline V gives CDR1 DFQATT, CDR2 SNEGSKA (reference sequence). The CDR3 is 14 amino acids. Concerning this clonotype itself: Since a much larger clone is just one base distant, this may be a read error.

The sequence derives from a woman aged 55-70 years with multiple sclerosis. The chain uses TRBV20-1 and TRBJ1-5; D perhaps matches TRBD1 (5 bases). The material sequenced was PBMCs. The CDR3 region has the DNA TGCAGTGCTGGGAAAGGGGACGGCAATCAGCCCCAGCATTTT. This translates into CSAGKGDGNQPQHF.